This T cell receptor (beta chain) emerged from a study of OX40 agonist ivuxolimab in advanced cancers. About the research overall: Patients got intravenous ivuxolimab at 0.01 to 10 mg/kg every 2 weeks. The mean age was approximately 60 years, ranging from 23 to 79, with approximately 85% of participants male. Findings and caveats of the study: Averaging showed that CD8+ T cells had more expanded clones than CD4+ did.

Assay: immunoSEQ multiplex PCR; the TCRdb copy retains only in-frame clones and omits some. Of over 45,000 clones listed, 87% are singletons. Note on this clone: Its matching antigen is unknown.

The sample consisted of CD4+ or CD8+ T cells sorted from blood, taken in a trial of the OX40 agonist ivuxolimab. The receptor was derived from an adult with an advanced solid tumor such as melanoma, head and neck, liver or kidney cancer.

As DNA, the CDR3 is TGTGCCAGCTTGAGTCGCAGCCGCTCTGGAAACACCATATATTTT. Translation gives CASLSRSRSGNTIYF. V usage is TRBV6-5 and J usage is TRBJ1-3, with no clear D. Trimming took off 8 bases at V and 0 bases at J, with 14 bases between the two ends. Germline CDR1 and CDR2: MNHEY and SVGAGI. CDR3 size: 15 residues.